A single sample gave rise to the 8 T cell receptor beta chains below, sequenced in a study of technical replicates of blood from a few donors. The table came from immunoSEQ multiplex PCR; TCRdb's copy has only in-frame clones and leaves some out. The top ten clones hold roughly 0.34% of a sample with more than 80,000 clones, over 90% of them seen once. The sample taken for sequencing was T cells isolated from PBMCs. The origin of the receptors is a human donor in good health.

The chain employs TRBV7-9 and TRBJ1-3; TRBD1 might be the D (6 bases). Trimming cost V 1 base and J 0 bases, with 16 bases left between them. Germline CDR1 and CDR2: SEHNR and FQNEAQ (reference sequence). The CDR3 has 18 amino acids. The CDR3 DNA sequence: TGTGCCAGCAGCTTAGTCCCAGGGGCTGGATACTCTGGAAACACCATATATTTT. Its protein is CASSLVPGAGYSGNTIYF. Supplemented by reference TRBV7-9 and TRBJ1-3, the full variable domain reads DTGVSQNPRHKITKRGQNVTFRCDPISEHNRLYWYRQTLGQGPEFLTYFQNEAQLEKSRLLSDRFSAERPKGSFSTLEIQRTEQGDSAMYLCASSLVPGAGYSGNTIYFGEGSWLTVV.

The chain couples TRBV9 to TRBJ2-3, with D perhaps matching TRBD2 (5 bases). The CDR3 covers 14 residues. Trimming shortened V by 4 bases and J by 2 bases, and 11 bases separated the two germline ends. CDR1 is SGDLS, CDR2 YYNGEE, per germline. CDR3 DNA sequence: TGTGCCAGCAGCAACGGACTTCCCACAGATACGCAGTATTTT. Amino acids: CASSNGLPTDTQYF.

The chain combines TRBV4-1 with TRBJ2-2; D unresolved. The CDR3 has 15 amino acids. V was pared by 0 bases and J by 4 bases, with 9 bases between. From germline, CDR1 is MGHRA and CDR2 YSYEKL. In DNA form, the CDR3 reads TGCGCCAGCAGCCAAGAATTAGCTAGCACCGGGGAGCTGTTTTTT. It yields the protein CASSQELASTGELFF.

The chain couples TRBV27 to TRBJ2-7; 8 nucleotides match TRBD1. In germline, CDR1 is MNHEY, CDR2 SMNVEV (reference sequence). V lost 3 bases to trimming and J lost 3 bases; unmatched junction nucleotides: 7. The CDR3 loop spans 15 amino acids. The CDR3 reads CASSFPSGGIYEQYF. In nucleotides, the CDR3 is TGTGCCAGCAGTTTCCCGTCAGGGGGCATCTACGAGCAGTACTTC.

V is TRBV13 and J is TRBJ2-1; 8 nucleotides match TRBD2. V gave up 1 base and J gave up 4 bases; unmatched junction bases: 3. The CDR3 contains 15 residues. From germline, CDR1 is PRHDT and CDR2 FYEKMQ (reference sequence). The CDR3 loop is CASSLEEREYNEQFF. As DNA, the CDR3 is TGTGCCAGCAGCTTAGAGGAGCGGGAGTACAATGAGCAGTTCTTC.

The rearrangement joins TRBV4-3 to TRBJ1-1, with D maybe TRBD1 (6 bases). V was shortened by 4 bases and J by 2 bases, with 11 bases between the two germline ends. The CDR3 sequence is 14 residues long. CDR1 is LGHNA, CDR2 YSLEER, per germline. The CDR3 nucleotides read TGCGCCAGCAGCCCGGACAGAGTTAACACTGAAGCTTTCTTT. It is translated as CASSPDRVNTEAFF.

This clone occurred once. The rearrangement joins TRBV5-4 to TRBJ2-1; D possibly corresponds to TRBD2 (6 bases). Looked up from germline, CDR1 is SGHNT and CDR2 is YYREEE (reference sequence). V was pared by 6 bases and J by 0 bases, with 13 bases between. The CDR3 has 15 amino acids. The DNA of the CDR3 is TGTGCCAGCAAAACGGGGGATCCCTCCTACAATGAGCAGTTCTTC. This codes for CASKTGDPSYNEQFF.

This chain links TRBV7-2 with TRBJ2-3, with unresolved D. Germline loops: CDR1 SGHTA, CDR2 FQGNSA. V was trimmed by 5 bases and J by 1 base, leaving 13 bases between them. The CDR3 runs 15 residues. In DNA form, the CDR3 reads TGTGCCAGCAGCGCCCGGGTTTTCGGCACAGATACGCAGTATTTT. Protein product: CASSARVFGTDTQYF.